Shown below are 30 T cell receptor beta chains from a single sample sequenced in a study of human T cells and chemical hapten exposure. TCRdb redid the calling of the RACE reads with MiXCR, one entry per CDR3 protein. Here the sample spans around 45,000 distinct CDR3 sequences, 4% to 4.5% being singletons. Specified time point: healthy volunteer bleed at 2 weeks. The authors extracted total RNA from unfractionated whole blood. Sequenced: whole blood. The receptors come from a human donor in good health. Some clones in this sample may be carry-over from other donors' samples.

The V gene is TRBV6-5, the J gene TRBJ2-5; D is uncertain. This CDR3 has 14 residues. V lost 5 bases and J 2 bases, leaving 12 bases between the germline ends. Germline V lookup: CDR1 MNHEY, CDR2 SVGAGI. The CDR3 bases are TGTGCCAGCAGTGCCCGCCGCCGACAAGAGACCCAGTACTTC. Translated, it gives CASSARRRQETQYF.

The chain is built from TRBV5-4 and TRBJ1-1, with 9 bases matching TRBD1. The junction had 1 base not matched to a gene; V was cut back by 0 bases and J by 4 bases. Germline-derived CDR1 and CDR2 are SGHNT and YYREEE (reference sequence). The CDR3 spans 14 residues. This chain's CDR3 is CASSLDRGLTEAFF. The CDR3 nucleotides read TGTGCCAGCAGCTTGGACAGGGGGCTCACTGAAGCTTTCTTT.

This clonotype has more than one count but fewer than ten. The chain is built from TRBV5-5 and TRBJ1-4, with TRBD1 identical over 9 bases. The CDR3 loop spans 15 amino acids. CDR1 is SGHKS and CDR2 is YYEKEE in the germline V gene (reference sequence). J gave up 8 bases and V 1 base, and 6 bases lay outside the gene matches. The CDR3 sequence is CASSLKGQGGEKLFF. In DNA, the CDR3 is TGTGCCAGCAGCTTGAAGGGACAGGGAGGGGAAAAACTGTTTTTT.

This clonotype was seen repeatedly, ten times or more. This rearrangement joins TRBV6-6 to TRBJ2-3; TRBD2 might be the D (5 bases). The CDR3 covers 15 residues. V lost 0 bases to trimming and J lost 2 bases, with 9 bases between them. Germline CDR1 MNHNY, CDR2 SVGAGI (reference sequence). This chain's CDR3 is CASSYSSGFTDTQYF. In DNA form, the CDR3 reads TGTGCCAGCAGTTACTCCAGCGGATTCACAGATACGCAGTATTTT.

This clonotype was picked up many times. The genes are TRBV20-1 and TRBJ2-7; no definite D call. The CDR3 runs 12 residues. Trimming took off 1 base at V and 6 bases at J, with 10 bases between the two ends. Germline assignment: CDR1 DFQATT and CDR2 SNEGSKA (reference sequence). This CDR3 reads CSARGTWPEQYF. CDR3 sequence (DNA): TGCAGTGCTAGAGGAACGTGGCCCGAGCAGTACTTC.

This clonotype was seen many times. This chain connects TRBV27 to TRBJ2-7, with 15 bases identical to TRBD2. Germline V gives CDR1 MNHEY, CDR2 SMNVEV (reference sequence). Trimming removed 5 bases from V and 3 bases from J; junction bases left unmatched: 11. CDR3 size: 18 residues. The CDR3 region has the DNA TGTGCCAGCAGTCCCCCGGGACTAGCGGGAGGCGCCGTCTACGAGCAGTACTTC. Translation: CASSPPGLAGGAVYEQYF.

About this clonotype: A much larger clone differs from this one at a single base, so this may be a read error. CDR3 coding DNA: TGTGCCAGCAGGCAACTAGCGGGAGAGGGCAATGAGCAGTTCTTC. It encodes CASRQLAGEGNEQFF. The chain recombines TRBV12-3 or TRBV12-4 with TRBJ2-1; 11 bases match TRBD2. Losses at the gene ends were 6 bases for V and 6 bases for J; bases not matched to a gene: 7. The CDR3 is 15 residues long.

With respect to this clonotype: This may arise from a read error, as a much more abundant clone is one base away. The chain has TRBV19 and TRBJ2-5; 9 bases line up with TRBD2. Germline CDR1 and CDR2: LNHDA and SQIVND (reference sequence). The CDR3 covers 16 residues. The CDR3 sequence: CASSILAGGPRETKYF. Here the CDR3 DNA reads TGTGCCAGTAGTATCTTGGCGGGAGGGCCCAGGGAGACCAAGTACTTC. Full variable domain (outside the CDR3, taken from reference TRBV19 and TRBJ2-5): DGGITQSPKYLFRKEGQNVTLSCEQNLNHDAMYWYRQDPGQGLRLIYYSQIVNDFQKGDIAEGYSVSREKKESFPLTVTSAQKNPTAFYLCASSILAGGPRETKYFGPGTRLLVL.

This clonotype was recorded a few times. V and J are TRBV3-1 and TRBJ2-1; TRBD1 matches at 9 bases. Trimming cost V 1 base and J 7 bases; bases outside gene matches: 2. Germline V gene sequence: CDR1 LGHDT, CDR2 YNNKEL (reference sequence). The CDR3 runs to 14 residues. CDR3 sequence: CASSQGDRGNEQFF. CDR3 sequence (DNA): TGTGCCAGCAGCCAAGGCGACAGGGGGAATGAGCAGTTCTTC.

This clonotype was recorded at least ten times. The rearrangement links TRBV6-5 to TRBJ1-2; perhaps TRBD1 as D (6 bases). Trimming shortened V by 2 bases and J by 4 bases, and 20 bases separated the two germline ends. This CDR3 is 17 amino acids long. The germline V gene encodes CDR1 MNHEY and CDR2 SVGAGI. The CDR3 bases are TGTGCCAGCAGTTACGGTGGGGGCCTCGGGGGCCTCTATGGCTACACCTTC. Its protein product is CASSYGGGLGGLYGYTF.

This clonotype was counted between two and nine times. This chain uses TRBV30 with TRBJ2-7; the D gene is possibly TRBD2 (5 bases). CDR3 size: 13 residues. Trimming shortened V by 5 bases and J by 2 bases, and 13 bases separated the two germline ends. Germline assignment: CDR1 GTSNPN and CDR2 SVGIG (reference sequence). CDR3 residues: CAWGRGEAYEQYF. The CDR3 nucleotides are TGTGCCTGGGGCCGGGGAGAGGCCTACGAGCAGTACTTC.

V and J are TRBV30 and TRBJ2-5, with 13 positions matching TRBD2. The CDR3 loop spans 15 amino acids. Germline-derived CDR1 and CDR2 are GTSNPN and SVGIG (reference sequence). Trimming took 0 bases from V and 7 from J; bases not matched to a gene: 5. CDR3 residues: CAWSVGLAGVATQYF. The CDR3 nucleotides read TGTGCCTGGAGTGTCGGACTAGCGGGAGTCGCGACCCAGTACTTC.

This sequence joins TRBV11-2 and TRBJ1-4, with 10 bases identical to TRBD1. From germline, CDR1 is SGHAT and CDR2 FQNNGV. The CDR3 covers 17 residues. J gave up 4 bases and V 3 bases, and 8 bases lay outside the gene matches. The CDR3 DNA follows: TGTGCCAGCAGCTTGATCTCTGGACAGGGGGATAATGAAAAACTGTTTTTT. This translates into CASSLISGQGDNEKLFF. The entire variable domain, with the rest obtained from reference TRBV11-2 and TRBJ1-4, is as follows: EAGVAQSPRYKIIEKRQSVAFWCNPISGHATLYWYQQILGQGPKLLIQFQNNGVVDDSQLPKDRFSAERLKGVDSTLKIQPAKLEDSAVYLCASSLISGQGDNEKLFFGSGTQLSVL.

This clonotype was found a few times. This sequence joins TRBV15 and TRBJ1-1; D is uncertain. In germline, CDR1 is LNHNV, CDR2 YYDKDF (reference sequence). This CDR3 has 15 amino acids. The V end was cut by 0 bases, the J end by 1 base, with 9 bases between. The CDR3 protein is CATSRDRGPNTEAFF. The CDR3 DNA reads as TGTGCCACCAGCAGAGATAGAGGTCCGAACACTGAAGCTTTCTTT. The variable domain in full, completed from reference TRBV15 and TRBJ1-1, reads DAMVIQNPRYQVTQFGKPVTLSCSQTLNHNVMYWYQQKSSQAPKLLFHYYDKDFNNEADTPDNFQSRRPNTSFCFLDIRSPGLGDTAMYLCATSRDRGPNTEAFFGQGTRLTVV.

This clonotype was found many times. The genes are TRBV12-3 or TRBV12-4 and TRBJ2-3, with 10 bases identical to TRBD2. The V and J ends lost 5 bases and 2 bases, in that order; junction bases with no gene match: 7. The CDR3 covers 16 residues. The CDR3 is CASSPRTSGYTDTQYF. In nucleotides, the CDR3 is TGTGCCAGCAGTCCCCGGACTAGCGGATACACAGATACGCAGTATTTT.

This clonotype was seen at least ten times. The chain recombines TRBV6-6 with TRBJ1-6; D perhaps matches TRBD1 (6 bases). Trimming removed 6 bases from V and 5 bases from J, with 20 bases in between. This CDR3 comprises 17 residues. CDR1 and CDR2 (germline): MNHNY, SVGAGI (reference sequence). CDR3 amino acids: CASRSYEGEINNSPLHF. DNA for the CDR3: TGTGCCAGCAGATCCTATGAGGGGGAAATAAATAATTCACCCCTCCACTTT.

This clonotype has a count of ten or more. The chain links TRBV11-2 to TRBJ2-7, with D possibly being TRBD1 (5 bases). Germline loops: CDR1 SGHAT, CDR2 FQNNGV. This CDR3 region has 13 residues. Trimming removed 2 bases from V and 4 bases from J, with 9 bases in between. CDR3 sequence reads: CASSLISGYEQYF. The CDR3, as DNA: TGTGCCAGCAGCTTAATTTCAGGGTACGAGCAGTACTTC.

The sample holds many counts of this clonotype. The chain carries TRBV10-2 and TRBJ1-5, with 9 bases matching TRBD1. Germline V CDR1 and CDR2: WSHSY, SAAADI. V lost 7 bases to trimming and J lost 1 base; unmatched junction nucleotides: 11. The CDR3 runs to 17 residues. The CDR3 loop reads CASMDPLGTGSNQPQHF. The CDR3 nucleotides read TGCGCCAGCATGGACCCACTTGGGACAGGGAGCAATCAGCCCCAGCATTTT.

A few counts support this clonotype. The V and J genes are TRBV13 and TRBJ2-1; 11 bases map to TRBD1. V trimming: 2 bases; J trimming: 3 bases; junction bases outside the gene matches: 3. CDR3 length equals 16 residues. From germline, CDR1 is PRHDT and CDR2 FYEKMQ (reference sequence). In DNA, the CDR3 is TGTGCCAGCAGCTTATTAGGGACAGGGGGCTACAATGAGCAGTTCTTC. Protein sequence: CASSLLGTGGYNEQFF.

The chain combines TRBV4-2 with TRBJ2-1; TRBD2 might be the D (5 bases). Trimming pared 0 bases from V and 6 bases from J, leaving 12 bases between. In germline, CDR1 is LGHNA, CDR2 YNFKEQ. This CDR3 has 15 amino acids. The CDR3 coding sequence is TGTGCCAGCAGCCAAGATCTACTAGAAGGCAATGAGCAGTTCTTC. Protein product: CASSQDLLEGNEQFF.

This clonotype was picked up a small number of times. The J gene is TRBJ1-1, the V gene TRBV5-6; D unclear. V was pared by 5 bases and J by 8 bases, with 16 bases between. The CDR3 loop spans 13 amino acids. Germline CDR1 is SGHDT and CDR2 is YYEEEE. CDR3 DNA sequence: TGTGCCAGCAGGTTCACCTCGGCAGGCGAAGCTTTCTTT. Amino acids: CASRFTSAGEAFF. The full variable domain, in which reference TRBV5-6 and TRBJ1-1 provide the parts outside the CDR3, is DAGVTQSPTHLIKTRGQQVTLRCSPKSGHDTVSWYQQALGQGPQFIFQYYEEEERQRGNFPDRFSGHQFPNYSSELNVNALLLGDSALYLCASRFTSAGEAFFGQGTRLTVV.

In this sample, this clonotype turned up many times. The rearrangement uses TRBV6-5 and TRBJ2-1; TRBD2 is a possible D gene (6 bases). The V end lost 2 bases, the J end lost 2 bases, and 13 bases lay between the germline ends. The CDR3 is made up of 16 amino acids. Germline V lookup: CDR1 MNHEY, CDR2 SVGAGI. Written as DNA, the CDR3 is TGTGCCAGCAGTTACGGTGGTAGCGGACCCTACAATGAGCAGTTCTTC. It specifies CASSYGGSGPYNEQFF.

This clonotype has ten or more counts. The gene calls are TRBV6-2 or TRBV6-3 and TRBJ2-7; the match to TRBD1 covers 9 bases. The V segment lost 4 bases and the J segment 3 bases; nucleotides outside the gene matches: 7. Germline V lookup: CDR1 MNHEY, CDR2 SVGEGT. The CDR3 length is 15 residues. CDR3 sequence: CASSSQDRGVYEQYF. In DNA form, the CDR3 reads TGTGCCAGCAGTTCGCAAGACAGGGGGGTCTACGAGCAGTACTTC.

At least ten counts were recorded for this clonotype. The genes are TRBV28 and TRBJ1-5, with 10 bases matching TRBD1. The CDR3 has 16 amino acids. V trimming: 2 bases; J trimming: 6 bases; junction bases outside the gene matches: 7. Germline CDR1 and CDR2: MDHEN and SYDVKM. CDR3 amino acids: CASSLATGGEGQPQHF. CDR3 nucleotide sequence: TGTGCCAGCAGTTTAGCGACAGGGGGCGAGGGTCAGCCCCAGCATTTT. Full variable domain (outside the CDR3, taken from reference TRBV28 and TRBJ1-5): DVKVTQSSRYLVKRTGEKVFLECVQDMDHENMFWYRQDPGLGLRLIYFSYDVKMKEKGDIPEGYSVSREKKERFSLILESASTNQTSMYLCASSLATGGEGQPQHFGDGTRLSIL.

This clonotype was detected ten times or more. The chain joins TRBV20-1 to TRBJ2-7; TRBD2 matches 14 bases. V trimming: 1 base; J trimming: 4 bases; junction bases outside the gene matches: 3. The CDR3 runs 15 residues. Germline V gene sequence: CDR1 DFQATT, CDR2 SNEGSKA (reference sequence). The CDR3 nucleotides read TGCAGTGCTAGAGGACTAGCGGGAGGGCCATACGAGCAGTACTTC. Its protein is CSARGLAGGPYEQYF.

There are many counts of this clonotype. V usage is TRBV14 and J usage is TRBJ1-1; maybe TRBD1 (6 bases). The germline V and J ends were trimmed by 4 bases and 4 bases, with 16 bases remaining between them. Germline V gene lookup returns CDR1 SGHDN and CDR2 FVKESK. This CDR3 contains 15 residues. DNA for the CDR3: TGTGCCAGCAGCCTACGCACAGGGAAGATCACTGAAGCTTTCTTT. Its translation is CASSLRTGKITEAFF.

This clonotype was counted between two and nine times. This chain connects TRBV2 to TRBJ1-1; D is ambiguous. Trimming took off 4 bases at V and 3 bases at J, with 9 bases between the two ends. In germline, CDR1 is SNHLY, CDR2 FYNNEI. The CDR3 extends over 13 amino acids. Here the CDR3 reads CASSGERDTEAFF. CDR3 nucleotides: TGTGCCAGCAGTGGGGAGAGGGACACTGAAGCTTTCTTT.

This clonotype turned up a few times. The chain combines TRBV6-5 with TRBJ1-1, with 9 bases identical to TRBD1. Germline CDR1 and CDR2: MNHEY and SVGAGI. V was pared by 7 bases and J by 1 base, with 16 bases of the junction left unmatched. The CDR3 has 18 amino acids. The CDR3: CASKGAGQGLGENTEAFF. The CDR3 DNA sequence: TGTGCCAGCAAGGGTGCTGGACAGGGGCTTGGAGAGAACACTGAAGCTTTCTTT.

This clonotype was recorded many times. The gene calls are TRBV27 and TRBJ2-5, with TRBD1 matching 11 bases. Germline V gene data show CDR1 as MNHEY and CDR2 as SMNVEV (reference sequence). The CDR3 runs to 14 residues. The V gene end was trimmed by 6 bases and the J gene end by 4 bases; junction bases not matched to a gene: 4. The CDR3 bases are TGTGCCAGCAGGGGACAGGGGGTTCGAGAGACCCAGTACTTC. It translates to CASRGQGVRETQYF.

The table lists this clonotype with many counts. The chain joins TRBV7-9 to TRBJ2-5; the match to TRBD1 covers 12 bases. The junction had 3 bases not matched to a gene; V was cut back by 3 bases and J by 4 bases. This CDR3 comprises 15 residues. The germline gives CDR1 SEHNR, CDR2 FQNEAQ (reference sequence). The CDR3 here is CASSLGQGARETQYF. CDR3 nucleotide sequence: TGTGCCAGCAGCTTGGGACAGGGGGCGCGAGAGACCCAGTACTTC.